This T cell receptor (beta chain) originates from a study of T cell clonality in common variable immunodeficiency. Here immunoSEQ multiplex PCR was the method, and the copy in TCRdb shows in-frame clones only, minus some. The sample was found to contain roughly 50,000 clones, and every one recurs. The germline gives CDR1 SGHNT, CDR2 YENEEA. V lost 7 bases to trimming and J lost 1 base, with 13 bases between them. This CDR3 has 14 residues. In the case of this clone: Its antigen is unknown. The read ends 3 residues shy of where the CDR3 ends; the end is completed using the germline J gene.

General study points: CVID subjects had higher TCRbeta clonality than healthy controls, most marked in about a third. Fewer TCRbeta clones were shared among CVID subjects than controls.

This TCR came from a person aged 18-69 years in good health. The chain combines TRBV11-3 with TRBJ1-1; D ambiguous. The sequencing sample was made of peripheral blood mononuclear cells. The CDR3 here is CASTPIRGNTEAFF. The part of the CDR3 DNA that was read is TGTGCCAGCACCCCGATCCGGGGGAACACTGAA.